These 5 T cell receptor beta chains were sequenced from one sample in a study of blood T cell repertoires in COVID-19. Only in-frame clones appear in the TCRdb table, and some are missing; sequencing was by immunoSEQ multiplex PCR. The data show 380,000 or so clones, roughly four fifths seen once. Input material: peripheral blood. Receptors originate from a human donor with acute or convalescent COVID-19. The donor label of this sample is uncertain.

The V and J genes are TRBV5-4 and TRBJ1-2; D is perhaps TRBD1 (6 bases). The CDR3 covers 14 residues. Trimming removed 4 bases at V and 4 bases at J, with 14 bases between. The germline CDR1 and CDR2 sequences are SGHNT and YYREEE (reference sequence). CDR3 loop: CASSTKTGGYGYTF. CDR3 nucleotide sequence: TGTGCCAGCAGCACGAAGACAGGTGGCTATGGCTACACCTTC.

V and J are TRBV5-1 and TRBJ1-4; the match to TRBD1 covers 9 bases. In germline, CDR1 is SGHRS, CDR2 YFSETQ. This CDR3 has 14 amino acids. V was pared by 5 bases and J by 6 bases, with 5 bases of the junction left unmatched. CDR3 sequence: CASRTGTGYEKLFF. The CDR3 DNA sequence: TGCGCCAGCAGGACCGGGACAGGGTATGAAAAACTGTTTTTT.

This clone has just a few counts. The chain carries TRBV30 and TRBJ1-1; D gene ambiguous. The germline V gene has CDR1 GTSNPN and CDR2 SVGIG (reference sequence). This CDR3 region has 11 residues. V lost 7 bases and J lost 10, with 16 bases in between. CDR3 in DNA: TGTGCCTCAGCGTGGGTTTCGAGAGCTTTCTTT. It translates to CASAWVSRAFF.

V is TRBV10-1 and J is TRBJ2-1; 7 bases line up with TRBD2. Germline V gene data show CDR1 as WNHNN and CDR2 as SYGVQD (reference sequence). Trimming cost V 2 bases and J 2 bases; bases outside gene matches: 12. The CDR3 runs to 18 residues. The CDR3 bases are TGCGCCAGCAGTGAGGGAAAACGTAGCGGGTCCACCTACAATGAGCAGTTCTTC. Its protein is CASSEGKRSGSTYNEQFF.

The gene calls are TRBV19 and TRBJ1-2; TRBD1 is a possible D gene (5 bases). Germline loops: CDR1 LNHDA, CDR2 SQIVND (reference sequence). This CDR3 region has 15 residues. Trimming removed 5 bases at V and 5 bases at J, with 18 bases between. The CDR3 loop reads CASSLDWGRRYGYTF. The DNA for the CDR3 is TGTGCCAGTAGTCTTGACTGGGGCAGAAGATATGGCTACACCTTC.